This T cell receptor beta chain was sequenced for a study of identical twins. Each donor was a healthy Caucasian. TCRdb passed the 5' RACE reads through MiXCR, listing each CDR3 protein once. The repertoire holds 500,000 or so distinct CDR3 sequences, 13% to 15% seen once, with about 0.94% in the top ten. This clonotype has only a few counts. There are 15 residues in the CDR3. V shed 3 bases and J 4 bases; nucleotides not matched to a gene: 4. These records were also assigned to another study, of yellow fever vaccine responses in identical twins. In that study: Twins' vaccine T cell response reportedly gave the appearance of partial convergence and partial personalization.

V and J are TRBV12-3 or TRBV12-4 and TRBJ2-5; 11 bases match TRBD1. The sample was CD4+ T cells sorted from blood. This receptor was identified in a woman younger than 35 in good health. The CDR3 DNA is TGTGCCAGCAGTTTCGGGGACAGGGGGAGAGAGACCCAGTACTTC. Its translation: CASSFGDRGRETQYF.